This T cell receptor (beta chain) was obtained from a study of T cell repertoires in cytomegalovirus infection. MiXCR, run by TCRdb on the reads, gives a single entry per CDR3 protein. This sample has under 800,000 distinct CDR3 sequences, with roughly 26% found just once. This clonotype occurred a few times. The TCR sequence derives from a human donor in good health (CMV status not recorded). Some clones in this sample may be carry-over from other donors' samples. The source material was CD8+ T cells from PBMCs.

CDR3: CASSFRSNQPQHF. In DNA form, the CDR3 reads TGTGCCAGCAGTTTTAGAAGCAATCAGCCCCAGCATTTT. The chain links TRBV6-5 to TRBJ1-5; the D is unclear. Germline V CDR1 and CDR2: MNHEY, SVGAGI. The CDR3 has 13 residues. V lost 4 bases, J lost 1 base, and 5 bases lay in between.